This T cell receptor (beta chain) was obtained from a study of blood T cell repertoires in COVID-19 (dated by TCRdb to about 2020). Concerning the study at large: Samples covering the acute and convalescent phases of COVID-19 were provided by collaborators in the United States, Italy and Spain. Nearly every sample came with metadata listing a de-identified subject ID, COVID-19 status, age in years and sex. Subjects who had been exposed to COVID-19, were actively infected with it, or had recovered from it provided the deeply sampled blood TCRbeta repertoires that made up the dataset. The material from the prospective study consisted of cDNA or gDNA derived from T cells, B-cell-depleted T cells, or PBMCs. HLA class I and class II types, where available, came from metadata supplied by the sample provider rather than from assay-based typing. Samples were obtained from the ongoing ImmuneRACE study (first 160 participants) and from 1,200 or so subjects provided by 6 global collaborators. The repertoires were made available in a free public database intended to serve as a resource for research on the immune response to SARS-CoV-2. Overall study outcomes, separate from this receptor: The amount of clinical and demographic metadata varied by source and participant and was provided uncurated.

Participants in the prospective study were enrolled through a virtual design, were aged about 18 to 90 years, and lived in roughly 26 United States geographic areas. Cohort assignment in the prospective study relied on participant-reported clinical history from a screening survey and a study questionnaire. Exposed participants had been in contact, within 2 weeks of entering the study, with a person who had a PCR-confirmed or clinician-diagnosed case of COVID-19. Each participant in the prospective study had whole blood, serum and a nasopharyngeal or oropharyngeal swab collected by mobile phlebotomists. Over a roughly 2-month period, participants in the prospective study had the option of providing additional blood draws and questionnaires. Before DNA extraction, blood samples from the prospective study were shipped at room temperature or frozen. The CDR3 measures 16 amino acids from cysteine to phenylalanine. CDR3 DNA is the only sequence kept; it has 48 bases, read in frame from the first base. From the germline V gene, CDR1 is SGHRS and CDR2 is YFSETQ. Between the V and J ends, shortened by 1 base and 4 bases respectively, the junction contains 18 bases.

TCRbeta CDR3 regions were amplified from genomic DNA by means of the immunoSEQ Assay, a bias-controlled multiplex PCR. In the original analysis: The number of nucleated cells in each sample was estimated by amplification of reference gene primers within the assay. To quantify the absolute abundance of each unique TCRbeta CDR3 rearrangement, sequence reads were collapsed and filtered. For each sample, productive Simpson clonality was calculated as the square root of Simpson's diversity index over productive rearrangements. TCRdb took over this immuneACCESS table, retaining in-frame rearrangements with V and J assigned. Such tables are incomplete; in checked studies, under half of the missing clones stem from an unresolved V gene, and the remainder is unexplained. V and J calls and clone size are given by that table; D and trimming were obtained from the DNA. The sample data list about 150,000 clones, and approximately 88% of these were observed just once. Approximately 5.3% of the sample is held by the ten biggest clonotypes.

About this clone: This clone's antigen is unknown. Base qualities are not recorded, but no much larger clone differs from it by a single base.

The chain was built from TRBV5-1 and TRBJ2-7; D gene: possibly TRBD2, on 8 matching bases. Material for sequencing was PBMCs or T cells enriched from blood (not recorded which). The TCR was taken from a man in his 70s who had been exposed to COVID-19. The nucleotide sequence reads as follows: TGCGCCAGCAGCTTGTCGGGGGGGACAGTACTGTACGAGCAGTACTTC. Its protein product is CASSLSGGTVLYEQYF.